This TCR beta chain was retrieved from a study of T cells in localized non-small cell lung cancer. Study conclusions and caveats: Out of the top 100 tumor clones, a median 57 were seen in adjacent lung. The greatest T cell clonality was found in uninvolved adjacent lung (higher than in tumor). Investigators sequenced only a single tumor region, leaving heterogeneity possible. Longer overall survival was associated with a higher density of T cells in the blood.

This CDR3 comprises 10 residues. CDR1 and CDR2 from the germline V gene are DFQATT and SNEGSKA (reference sequence). TCRdb's copy holds only in-frame clones and misses some; the assay was immunoSEQ multiplex PCR. Among 60,000 to 65,000 clones listed, roughly 90% were seen once. As for this clone: Antigen: not known. Germline and junction disagree at one end, which may indicate a read error.

V and J are TRBV20-1 and TRBJ2-5, with D perhaps TRBD1 or TRBD2 (5 bases each). The TCR originated in a woman aged 40 to 75 with stage I lung adenocarcinoma. The specimen was peripheral blood, collected before any cancer treatment. CDR3 loop: CSARGVTQYF. CDR3 in DNA: TGCAGTGCCAGAGGGGTGACCCAGTACTTC.